This is a list of T cell receptor beta chains from one sample in a study of CD8+CD57+ T cells in acquired aplastic anemia. TCRdb itself ran the reads through MiXCR, one entry per CDR3 protein. The data show about half a million distinct CDR3 sequences, around 33% seen once. Sequencing input: sorted CD4+, CD8+, or CD8+CD57+ T cells (not recorded which) from PBMCs. These TCRs come from a human donor with aplastic anemia. CDR3s leave out the opening cysteine and the closing phenylalanine or tryptophan. The size of a clone is reported for some rows only, either as once, few or many, or as a class for expanded clones.

size: many; V: TRBV7-8; CDR3: ASSISDRSYEQY
size: .; V: TRBV5-1; CDR3: ASSVGVGVMNTEAF
size: .; V: TRBV4-3; CDR3: ASSWDRESGGYT
size: .; V: TRBV20-1; CDR3: SLKGDSPLH
size: .; V: TRBV15; CDR3: ATSSTGTGYEQY
size: .; V: TRBV6-5; CDR3: PSSYRGIRDSYEQY
size: many; V: TRBV10-1; CDR3: ASSVVRGGELF
size: .; V: TRBV6-5; CDR3: ASSYSSRDWEKLF
size: .; V: TRBV25-1; CDR3: ASVRTGTSYEQY
size: .; V: TRBV30; CDR3: AAAAETYEQY
size: many; V: TRBV2; CDR3: ASTQGTNEKLF
size: many; V: TRBV20-1; CDR3: SASLRDRGSLEQY
size: once; V: TRBV29-1; CDR3: SVGTGMYEQY
size: .; V: TRBV2; CDR3: ASSQDRAEWAEAF
size: many; V: TRBV2; CDR3: ASSESTAGNTIY
size: few; V: TRBV5-1; CDR3: ASSLEEGSYGYT
size: .; V: TRBV25-1; CDR3: ASSPLDRLNSPLH
size: .; V: TRBV7-2; CDR3: ASSYQGANQPQH
size: .; V: TRBV5-6; CDR3: ASSPGPRPYGYT
size: .; V: TRBV7-9; CDR3: ASSQEASGNSEQY
size: .; V: TRBV15; CDR3: ATSSFDSAYEQY
size: .; V: TRBV24-1; CDR3: ATSDRGLAPHNEQF
size: once; V: TRBV10-3; CDR3: ASSRDQGVGYT
size: few; V: TRBV20-1; CDR3: SAPINRETQY
size: few; V: TRBV13; CDR3: ASSFYNAYNEQF
size: .; V: TRBV25-1; CDR3: ASSAEVYSGANVLT
size: .; V: TRBV9; CDR3: ASSVGRTGGNEQY
size: once; V: TRBV12-3/TRBV12-4; CDR3: ASNPGTTYEQY
size: once; V: TRBV9; CDR3: ASSRSRGAGGSPLH
size: .; V: TRBV2; CDR3: ASSPKGTGYGYT
size: .; V: TRBV5-1; CDR3: ASSLVPGESQPQH
size: many; V: TRBV7-3; CDR3: ASSFEPAGTQY
size: .; V: TRBV2; CDR3: ASSDRGDEKLF
size: .; V: TRBV12-3/TRBV12-4; CDR3: ASSSKSVTPWGPDTQY
size: many; V: TRBV10-2; CDR3: ARRTGDRGFNEQF
size: .; V: TRBV7-9; CDR3: ASSFGGQTEGYT
size: few; V: TRBV7-9; CDR3: ASSRKRAEAF
size: many; V: TRBV9; CDR3: ASSERASGEQY
size: .; V: TRBV11-2; CDR3: ASSFPKNIQY
size: .; V: TRBV9; CDR3: ASSQHGSTDTQY
size: .; V: TRBV5-1; CDR3: ASSLGTGPSSGNTIY
size: few; V: TRBV4-3; CDR3: ASSQDRGTEKLF